This TCR beta chain comes out of a study of CD8+ T cells in alopecia areata. Concerning this clone itself: The antigen is not known.

The treatment was: oral pan-JAK inhibitor, 5-10 mg twice daily. Reverse transcription of extracted RNA yielded cDNA, which provided the sequencing template. Assay: immunoSEQ multiplex PCR; the TCRdb copy retains only in-frame clones and omits some. The sample has some 200,000 clones, around three fifths seen once; the top ten hold about 12%. Findings of the study overall: Numerous clones, expanded in lesions, remained in scalp and blood during tofacitinib.

The germline gives CDR1 SGDLS, CDR2 YYNGEE. CDR3 length: 14 amino acids. V gave up 0 bases and J gave up 0 bases, with 6 bases separating them. Specimen: CD8+ T cells sorted from blood, collected at week 24, from a patient treated with tofacitinib. The sequence was obtained from a human donor with alopecia areata. The chain recombines TRBV9 with TRBJ1-1, with D unresolved. DNA of the CDR3: TGTGCCAGCAGCGTAGTCGAGATGAACACTGAAGCTTTCTTT. It is translated as CASSVVEMNTEAFF.